Listed below are T cell receptor beta chains from one sample, sequenced in a study of shared clonotypes between healthy human individuals. Method: immunoSEQ multiplex PCR; TCRdb's copy keeps in-frame clones and lacks some. The sample shows about half a million clones, over 60% of them seen only once. Sequencing was performed on PBMCs. These receptors were taken from a middle-aged woman in good health. Some clones in this sample may be carry-over from other donors' samples. Both conserved end residues are part of each CDR3. D genes are given only for firm matches. Clone size, where shown, is once, few, many, or a class for clones that have expanded.

v_gene	j_gene	abundance	d_gene	CDR3aa	CDR3nt
TRBV7-6	TRBJ2-2	NA	TRBD2	CASSLTGNIFSGRRTGELFF	TGTGCCAGCAGCCTCACCGGGAACATTTTCAGCGGGAGGCGAACCGGGGAGCTGTTTTTT
TRBV6-1	TRBJ1-1	once	NA	CASSEWVSDTEAFF	TGTGCCAGCAGTGAGTGGGTGTCGGACACTGAAGCTTTCTTT
TRBV29-1	TRBJ2-1	once	NA	CSVDGYNEQFF	TGCAGCGTTGATGGCTACAATGAGCAGTTCTTC
TRBV30	TRBJ1-5	NA	TRBD1	CAWGQGALMNQPQHF	TGTGCCTGGGGGCAGGGGGCCCTGATGAATCAGCCCCAGCATTTT
TRBV29-1	TRBJ1-1	NA	NA	CSVMTTNTEAFF	TGCAGCGTAATGACAACGAACACTGAAGCTTTCTTT
TRBV2	TRBJ1-1	NA	TRBD1	CASTSFDRERAFF	TGTGCCAGCACTTCATTCGACAGGGAGCGAGCTTTCTTT
TRBV7-9	TRBJ2-1	few	TRBD2	CASRGGGRDNEQFF	TGTGCCAGCAGGGGCGGGGGTCGAGACAATGAGCAGTTCTTC
TRBV21-1	TRBJ2-7	few	NA	CASSKSGGTEQYF	TGTGCCAGCAGCAAGAGTGGAGGGACCGAGCAGTACTTC
TRBV11-3	TRBJ2-3	NA	TRBD2	CACSSRTSGTGRQYF	TGTGCCTGCAGCTCCCGGACTAGCGGGACGGGTAGGCAGTATTTT
TRBV6-1	TRBJ2-7	NA	TRBD1	CASRLGTGGNYEQYF	TGTGCCAGCAGACTCGGGACAGGGGGCAACTACGAGCAGTACTTC
TRBV7-8	TRBJ2-7	NA	NA	CASSLLGAYEQYF	TGTGCCAGCAGCTTGTTAGGGGCCTACGAGCAGTACTTC
TRBV5-1	TRBJ2-7	few	TRBD2	CASSLEPAGAYEQYF	TGCGCCAGCAGCTTGGAGCCAGCGGGAGCTTACGAGCAGTACTTC
TRBV5-1	TRBJ2-1	few	NA	CASSLTSGPGRGEQFF	TGCGCCAGCAGCTTGACCTCCGGGCCGGGACGGGGTGAGCAGTTCTTC
TRBV7-6	TRBJ1-1	NA	NA	CASSHQEAGEAFF	TGTGCCAGCAGCCACCAAGAGGCTGGTGAAGCTTTCTTT
TRBV30	TRBJ1-1	NA	TRBD1	CAWSANRGRGAFF	TGTGCCTGGAGCGCCAACAGGGGCCGGGGAGCTTTCTTT
TRBV5-1	TRBJ2-7	NA	NA	CASRPGRSYEQYF	TGCGCCAGCAGACCCGGGAGAAGTTACGAGCAGTACTTC
TRBV5-1	TRBJ2-3	NA	NA	CASTDYRDRTDTQYF	TGCGCCAGCACGGATTACAGGGATAGGACAGATACGCAGTATTTT
TRBV2	TRBJ2-7	NA	NA	CASSRGSVSYEQYF	TGTGCCAGCAGCCGGGGCTCGGTCTCCTACGAGCAGTACTTC
TRBV2	TRBJ1-5	NA	NA	CASSVPLGGNQPQHF	TGTGCCAGCAGTGTCCCCTTGGGGGGCAATCAGCCCCAGCATTTT
TRBV5-1	TRBJ2-1	NA	NA	CASSTGTPSPHQEQFF	TGCGCCAGCAGCACCGGGACTCCCAGCCCCCACCAGGAGCAGTTCTTC
TRBV29-1	TRBJ2-7	NA	TRBD1	CSVFRQGSYEQYF	TGCAGCGTTTTCAGACAGGGATCCTACGAGCAGTACTTC
TRBV5-4	TRBJ2-7	NA	NA	CASSSTSLSYEQYF	TGTGCCAGCAGCTCGACGAGTCTCTCCTACGAGCAGTACTTC
TRBV28	TRBJ2-2	once	NA	CASSLGTGRAGTGELFF	TGTGCCAGCAGTTTAGGGACCGGCAGGGCAGGCACCGGGGAGCTGTTTTTT
TRBV2	TRBJ1-4	NA	NA	CASSLQATNEKLFF	TGTGCCAGCAGCCTACAGGCAACTAATGAAAAACTGTTTTTT
TRBV4-2	TRBJ1-2	NA	TRBD1	CASSLTGDSGYGYTF	TGTGCCAGCAGCCTCACAGGGGATTCCGGCTATGGCTACACCTTC
TRBV5-1	TRBJ1-5	few	TRBD1	CASSRGTGGLEQPQHF	TGCGCCAGCAGCCGCGGGACAGGGGGCTTAGAACAGCCCCAGCATTTT
TRBV7-2	TRBJ2-1	NA	NA	CASSSKGGGSYNEQFF	TGTGCCAGCAGCTCCAAGGGGGGAGGCTCCTACAATGAGCAGTTCTTC
TRBV30	TRBJ1-2	NA	NA	CAWSVGAVRYGYTF	TGTGCCTGGAGTGTGGGGGCAGTACGATATGGCTACACCTTC
TRBV6-1	TRBJ2-6	NA	NA	CASSVQGSGANVLTF	TGTGCCAGCAGTGTTCAGGGCTCTGGGGCCAACGTCCTGACTTTC